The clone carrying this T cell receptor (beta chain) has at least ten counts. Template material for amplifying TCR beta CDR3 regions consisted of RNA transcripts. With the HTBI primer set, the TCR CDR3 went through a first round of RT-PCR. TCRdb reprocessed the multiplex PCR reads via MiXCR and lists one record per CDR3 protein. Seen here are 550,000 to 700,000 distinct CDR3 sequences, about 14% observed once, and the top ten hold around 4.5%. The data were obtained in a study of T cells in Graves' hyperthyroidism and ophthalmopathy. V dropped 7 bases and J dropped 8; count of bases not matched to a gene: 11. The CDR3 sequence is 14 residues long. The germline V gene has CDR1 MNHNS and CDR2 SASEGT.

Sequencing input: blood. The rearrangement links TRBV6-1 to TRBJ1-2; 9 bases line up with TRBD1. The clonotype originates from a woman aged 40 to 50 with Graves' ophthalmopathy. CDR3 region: CASTPGQGRRGYTF. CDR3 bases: TGTGCCAGCACTCCGGGACAGGGACGTCGCGGCTACACCTTC.